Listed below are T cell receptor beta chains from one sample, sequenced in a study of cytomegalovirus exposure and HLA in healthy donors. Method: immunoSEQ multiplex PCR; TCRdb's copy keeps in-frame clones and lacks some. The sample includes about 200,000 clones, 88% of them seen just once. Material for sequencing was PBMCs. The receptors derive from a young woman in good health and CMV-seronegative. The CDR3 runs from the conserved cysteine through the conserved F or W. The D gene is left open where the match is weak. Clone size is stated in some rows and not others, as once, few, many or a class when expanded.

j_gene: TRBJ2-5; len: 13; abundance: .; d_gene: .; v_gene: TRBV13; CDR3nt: TGTGCCAGCAGCTTAGGCAGGGGAGAGACCCAGTACTTC; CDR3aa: CASSLGRGETQYF
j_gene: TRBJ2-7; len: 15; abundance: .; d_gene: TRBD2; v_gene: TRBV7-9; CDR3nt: TGTGCCAGCAGCTTGCGGGAGCTCAGCTCCTACGAGCAGTACTTC; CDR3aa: CASSLRELSSYEQYF
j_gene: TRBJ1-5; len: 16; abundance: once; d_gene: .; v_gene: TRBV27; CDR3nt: TGTGCCAGCAGTTTCTCCGGGACAACTAGCAATCAGCCCCAGCATTTT; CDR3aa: CASSFSGTTSNQPQHF
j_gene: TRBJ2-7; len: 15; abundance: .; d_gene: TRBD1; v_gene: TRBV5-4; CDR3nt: TGTGCCAGCAGCAGAGACCTGACAGGGGGCTACGAGCAGTACTTC; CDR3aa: CASSRDLTGGYEQYF
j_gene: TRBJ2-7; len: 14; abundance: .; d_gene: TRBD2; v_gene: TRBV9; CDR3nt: TGTGCCAGCAGCGCTGGCGGGAGCTCCTACGAGCAGTACTTC; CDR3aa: CASSAGGSSYEQYF
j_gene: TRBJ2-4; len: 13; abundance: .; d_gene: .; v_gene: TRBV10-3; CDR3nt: TGTGCCATCAGTGACCCGAATGCGGGACTTCAGTACTTC; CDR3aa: CAISDPNAGLQYF
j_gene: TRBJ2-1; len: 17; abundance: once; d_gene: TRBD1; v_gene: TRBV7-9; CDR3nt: TGTGCCAGCAGCCCGAAAGTGTTTTCGACAGGGGAAAATGAGCAGTTCTTC; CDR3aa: CASSPKVFSTGENEQFF
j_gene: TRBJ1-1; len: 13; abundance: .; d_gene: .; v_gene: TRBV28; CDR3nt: TGTGCCAGCGGAGGGACGGTGAACACTGAAGCTTTCTTT; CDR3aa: CASGGTVNTEAFF
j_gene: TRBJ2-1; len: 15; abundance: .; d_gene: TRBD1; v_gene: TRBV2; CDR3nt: TGTGCCAGCAGTGAAATCGGACAGGGTGACAATGAGCAGTTCTTC; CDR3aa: CASSEIGQGDNEQFF
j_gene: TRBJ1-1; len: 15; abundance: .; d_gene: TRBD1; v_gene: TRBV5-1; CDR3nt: TGCGCCAGCAGCTTGGGACAGGGACTGAACACTGAAGCTTTCTTT; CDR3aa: CASSLGQGLNTEAFF
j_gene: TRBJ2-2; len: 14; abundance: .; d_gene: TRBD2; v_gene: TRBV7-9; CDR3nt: TGTGCCAGCAGCTCCGGGACTAGTCACGGGGAGCTGTTTTTT; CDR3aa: CASSSGTSHGELFF
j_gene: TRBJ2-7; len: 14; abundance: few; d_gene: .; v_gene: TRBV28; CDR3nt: TGTGCCAGCAGTATAACCTCACAGGGCTACGAGCAGTACTTC; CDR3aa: CASSITSQGYEQYF
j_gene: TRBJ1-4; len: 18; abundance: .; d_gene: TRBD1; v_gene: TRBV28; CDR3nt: TGTGCCAGCAGTCCATACCCCCGGGCGACAGGGGAGTTAAAAAAACTGTTTTTT; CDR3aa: CASSPYPRATGELKKLFF
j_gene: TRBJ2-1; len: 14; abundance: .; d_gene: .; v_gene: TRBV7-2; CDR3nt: TGTGCCAGCAGCTTCAGGGGAAGGTACAATGAGCAGTTCTTC; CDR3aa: CASSFRGRYNEQFF
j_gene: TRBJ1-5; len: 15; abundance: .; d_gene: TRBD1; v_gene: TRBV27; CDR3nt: TGTGCCAGCGGACAGGGGGCTTATAGCAATCAGCCCCAGCATTTT; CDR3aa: CASGQGAYSNQPQHF
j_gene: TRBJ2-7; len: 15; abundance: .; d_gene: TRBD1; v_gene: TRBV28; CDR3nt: TGTGCCAGCAATCGGGTGGTAGGGGGCGACTACGAGCAGTACTTC; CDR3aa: CASNRVVGGDYEQYF
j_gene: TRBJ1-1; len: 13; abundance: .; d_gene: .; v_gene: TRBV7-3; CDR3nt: TGTGCCAGCAGCCCCCAGGGGAACACTGAAGCTTTCTTT; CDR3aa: CASSPQGNTEAFF
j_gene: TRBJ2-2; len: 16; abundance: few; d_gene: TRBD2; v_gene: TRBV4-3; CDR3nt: TGCGCCAGCAGCCAAGAAAGCGGGGACAACACCGGGGAGCTGTTTTTT; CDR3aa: CASSQESGDNTGELFF
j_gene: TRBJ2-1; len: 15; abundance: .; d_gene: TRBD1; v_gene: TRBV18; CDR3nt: TGTGCCAGCTCACCTGGGACAGGTTCCTACAATGAGCAGTTCTTC; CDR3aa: CASSPGTGSYNEQFF
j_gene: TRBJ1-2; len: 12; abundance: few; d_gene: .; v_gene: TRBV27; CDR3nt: TGTGCCAGCAGACAAGACACTCATGGCTACACCTTC; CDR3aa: CASRQDTHGYTF
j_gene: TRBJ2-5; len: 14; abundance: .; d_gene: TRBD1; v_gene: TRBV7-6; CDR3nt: TGTGCCAGCGTGGACAGGGGGTTACAAGAGACCCAGTACTTC; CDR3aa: CASVDRGLQETQYF
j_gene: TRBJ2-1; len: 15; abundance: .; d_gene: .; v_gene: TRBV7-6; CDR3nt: TGTGCCAGCAGCTTTCGTCTGACTAGTTTAAATGAGCAGTTCTTC; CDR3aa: CASSFRLTSLNEQFF
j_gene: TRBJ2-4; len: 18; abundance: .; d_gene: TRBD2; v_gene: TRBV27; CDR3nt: TGTGCCAGCAGTACGGGGACTAGCGGGGGCCTAGCCAAAAACATTCAGTACTTC; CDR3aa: CASSTGTSGGLAKNIQYF
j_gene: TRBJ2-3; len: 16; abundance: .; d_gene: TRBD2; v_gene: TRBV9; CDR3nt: TGTGCCAGCAGCGCCGTAGCGGGCCAGGGCACAGATACGCAGTATTTT; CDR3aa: CASSAVAGQGTDTQYF
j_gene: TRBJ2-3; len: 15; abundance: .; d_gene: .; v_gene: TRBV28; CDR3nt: TGTGCCAGTCGGCGGACATTGGGATCCACAGATACGCAGTATTTT; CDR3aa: CASRRTLGSTDTQYF
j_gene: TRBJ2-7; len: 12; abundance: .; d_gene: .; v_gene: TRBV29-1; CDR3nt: TGCAGCGTTGAGAGCGATGAGGACGAGCAGTACTTC; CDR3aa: CSVESDEDEQYF
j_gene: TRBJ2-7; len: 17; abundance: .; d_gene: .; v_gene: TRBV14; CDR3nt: TGTGCCAGCAGCTTCGGAGGGTTGGAAATAGCCCCTTACGAGCAGTACTTC; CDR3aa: CASSFGGLEIAPYEQYF
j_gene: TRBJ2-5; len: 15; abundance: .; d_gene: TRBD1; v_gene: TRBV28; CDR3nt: TGTGCCAGCAGTCTAGAGACAGGGTCGGGAGAGACCCAGTACTTC; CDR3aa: CASSLETGSGETQYF
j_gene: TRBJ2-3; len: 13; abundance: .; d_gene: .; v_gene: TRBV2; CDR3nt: TGTGCCAGCCGCACGACTCGCACAGATACGCAGTATTTT; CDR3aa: CASRTTRTDTQYF
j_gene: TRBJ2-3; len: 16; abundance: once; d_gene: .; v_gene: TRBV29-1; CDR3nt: TGCAGCGTTGATTTGGCGGCCGCGCATGGCACAGATACGCAGTATTTT; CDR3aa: CSVDLAAAHGTDTQYF
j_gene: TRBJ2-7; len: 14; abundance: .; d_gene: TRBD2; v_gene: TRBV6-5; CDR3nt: TGTGCCAGCAGTCGACGGGAGGCCGCCCACGAGCAGTACTTC; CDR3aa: CASSRREAAHEQYF
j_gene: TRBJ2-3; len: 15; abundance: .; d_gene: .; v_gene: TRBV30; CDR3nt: TGTGCCTGGAGCGCCGGACATTCACCGGGAGATACGCAGTATTTT; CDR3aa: CAWSAGHSPGDTQYF
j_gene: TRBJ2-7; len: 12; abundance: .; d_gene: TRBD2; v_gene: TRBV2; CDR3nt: TGTGCCAGTACAGCGGGAACCTACGAGCAGTACTTC; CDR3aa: CASTAGTYEQYF
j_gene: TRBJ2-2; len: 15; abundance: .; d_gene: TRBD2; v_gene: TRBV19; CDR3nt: TGTGCCAGTAAGTCAGCGGGAGTCGGCACCGGGGAGCTGTTTTTT; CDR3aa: CASKSAGVGTGELFF
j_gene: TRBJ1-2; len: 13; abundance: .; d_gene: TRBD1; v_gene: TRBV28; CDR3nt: TGTGCCAGCAGGTACGGGACAGGGCATGGCTACACCTTC; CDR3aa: CASRYGTGHGYTF
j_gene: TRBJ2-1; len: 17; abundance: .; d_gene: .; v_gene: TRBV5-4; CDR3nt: TGTGCCAGCAGCCCACGGGGTTCGGGAGTTACTTACAATGAGCAGTTCTTC; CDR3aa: CASSPRGSGVTYNEQFF
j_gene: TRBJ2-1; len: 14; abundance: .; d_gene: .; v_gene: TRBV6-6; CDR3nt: TGTGCCACCTTATCCCTACTACCCTACAATGAGCAGTTCTTC; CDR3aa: CATLSLLPYNEQFF
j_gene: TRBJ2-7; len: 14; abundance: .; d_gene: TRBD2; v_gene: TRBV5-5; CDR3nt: TGTGCCAGCAGCCCCGGGACTAGCGGCTACGAGCAGTACTTC; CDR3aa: CASSPGTSGYEQYF
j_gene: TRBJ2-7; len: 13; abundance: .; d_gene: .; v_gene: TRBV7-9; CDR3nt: TGTGCCAGCAGCTTAGGAGGGAACTACGAGCAGTACTTC; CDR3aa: CASSLGGNYEQYF
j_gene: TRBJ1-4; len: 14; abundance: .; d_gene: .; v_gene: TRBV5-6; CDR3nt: TGTGCCAGCAGCGCTTCAGGGGTCGGGGAAAAACTGTTTTTT; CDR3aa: CASSASGVGEKLFF
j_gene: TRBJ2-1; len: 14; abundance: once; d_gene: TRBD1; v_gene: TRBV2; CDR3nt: TGTGCCAGCAGTGTGTCCAGGGGGCGGAATGAGCAGTTCTTC; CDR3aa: CASSVSRGRNEQFF
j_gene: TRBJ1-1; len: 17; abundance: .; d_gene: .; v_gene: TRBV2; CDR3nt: TGTGCCAGCAGTGAAAGGGACAAGGGGAAATTCAACACTGAAGCTTTCTTT; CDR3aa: CASSERDKGKFNTEAFF
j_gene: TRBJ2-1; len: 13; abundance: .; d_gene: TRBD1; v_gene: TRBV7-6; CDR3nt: TGTGCCAGCAGCCCGACAGGGTACAATGAGCAGTTCTTC; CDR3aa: CASSPTGYNEQFF
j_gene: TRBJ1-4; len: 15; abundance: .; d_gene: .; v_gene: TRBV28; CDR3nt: TGTGCCAGCAGTTTCTCGGAGCCTCTACGAGAAAAACTGTTTTTT; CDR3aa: CASSFSEPLREKLFF
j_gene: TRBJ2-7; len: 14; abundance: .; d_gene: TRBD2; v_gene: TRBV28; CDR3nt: TGTGCCAGTCAGTCGAGACTAGCGCGGTACGAGCAGTACTTC; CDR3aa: CASQSRLARYEQYF
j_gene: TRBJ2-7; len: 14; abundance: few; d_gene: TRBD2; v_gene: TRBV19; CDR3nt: TGTGCCAGTAGTATGGGACTAGAAGACTACGAGCAGTACTTC; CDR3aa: CASSMGLEDYEQYF
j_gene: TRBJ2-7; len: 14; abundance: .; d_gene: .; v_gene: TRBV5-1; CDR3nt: TGCGCCAGCAATAGGGACAGCGGGCTAGGCGAGCAGTACTTC; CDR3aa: CASNRDSGLGEQYF
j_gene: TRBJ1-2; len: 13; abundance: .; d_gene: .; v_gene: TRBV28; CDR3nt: TGTGCCAGCAGCCTCGGGGTAAACTATGGCTACACCTTC; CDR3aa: CASSLGVNYGYTF
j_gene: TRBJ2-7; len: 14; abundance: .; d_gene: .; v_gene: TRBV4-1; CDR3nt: TGCGCCAGCAGCCTCCGGGACACCACCTACGAGCAGTACTTC; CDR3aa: CASSLRDTTYEQYF
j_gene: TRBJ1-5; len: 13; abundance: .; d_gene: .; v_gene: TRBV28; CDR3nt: TGTGCCAGCAGTCCCCAACTACCGAAGCCCCAGCATTTT; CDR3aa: CASSPQLPKPQHF
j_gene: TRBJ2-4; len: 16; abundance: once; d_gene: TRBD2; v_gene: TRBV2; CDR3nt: TGTGCCAGCAGGGAAACTAGCGGACTAGCCAAAAACATTCAGTACTTC; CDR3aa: CASRETSGLAKNIQYF
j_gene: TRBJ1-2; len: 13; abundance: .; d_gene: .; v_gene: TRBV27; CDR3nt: TGTGCCAGCAGTTTCGGGACAAACTATGGCTACACCTTC; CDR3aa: CASSFGTNYGYTF
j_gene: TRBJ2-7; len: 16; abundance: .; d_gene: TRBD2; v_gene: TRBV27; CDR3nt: TGTGCCAGCAGTCCGGGACTAGCGGGCGCGTACTACGAGCAGTACTTC; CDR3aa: CASSPGLAGAYYEQYF